This T cell receptor beta chain was captured by sequencing in a study of T cell responses to AZD1222 COVID-19 vaccine. Study results and caveats: Distributed over spike, vaccine-associated CD4 TCRs predominated at 160-218 and 743-854. A rise in Spike-specific TCR breadth and depth followed two AZD1222 doses. A mostly white British donor set with more females was recruited, and clonal diversity was possibly underestimated. Baseline testing showed seropositivity in only six AZD1222 recipients.

The method was immunoSEQ multiplex PCR; TCRdb's version includes in-frame clones alone and lacks a portion of them. The sample has over 150,000 clones; about 90% are singletons. As regards this clone: As yet, its antigen is unknown.

The receptor was isolated from an adult in good health. This specimen was peripheral blood, taken on day 0 of MenACWY control vaccination.

CDR3: CASSLALGTRDTGELFF. Here the CDR3 DNA reads TGCGCCAGCAGCTTGGCCCTGGGGACTAGGGACACCGGGGAGCTGTTTTTT. The V call is TRBV5-1, the J call TRBJ2-2, with 8 bases aligning to TRBD2. Germline V gives CDR1 SGHRS, CDR2 YFSETQ. V gave up 0 bases and J gave up 3 bases; unmatched junction bases: 7. This CDR3 is built from 17 residues.